A selection of T cell receptor beta chains follows, all from one sample in a study of Ad26.COV2.S vaccination and SARS-CoV-2 variants. Only in-frame clones appear in the TCRdb table, and some are missing; sequencing was by immunoSEQ multiplex PCR. The sample includes over 400,000 clones, roughly 91% seen only once; the top ten take under 4.5%. Sample: peripheral blood, taken in a trial of Ad26.COV2.S vaccine versus placebo. These receptors were obtained from a person aged 18-65 years who received the Ad26.COV2.S COVID-19 vaccine or a placebo. The CDR3 runs from the conserved cysteine through the conserved F or W. Each record gives: V gene, D gene, J gene, clone size, CDR3 protein, CDR3 DNA. The D gene is left open where the match is weak. Some rows have no size entry. The others give once, few or many, or a class for an expanded clone.

v_gene: TRBV4-3
d_gene: -
j_gene: TRBJ1-4
abundance: -
CDR3aa: CASSQDRAATNEKLFF
CDR3nt: TGCGCCAGCAGCCAAGATAGGGCAGCAACTAATGAAAAACTGTTTTTT

v_gene: TRBV4-2
d_gene: -
j_gene: TRBJ1-1
abundance: once
CDR3aa: CASSQDPVTEAFF
CDR3nt: TGTGCCAGCAGCCAAGATCCGGTCACTGAAGCTTTCTTT

v_gene: TRBV24-1
d_gene: -
j_gene: TRBJ2-5
abundance: -
CDR3aa: CATSDPGETQYF
CDR3nt: TGTGCCACCAGTGACCCTGGGGAGACCCAGTACTTC

v_gene: TRBV28
d_gene: -
j_gene: TRBJ2-1
abundance: -
CDR3aa: CASSTTGYEQFF
CDR3nt: TGTGCCAGCAGTACAACAGGGTATGAGCAGTTCTTC

v_gene: TRBV5-5
d_gene: TRBD1
j_gene: TRBJ1-3
abundance: -
CDR3aa: CASSWTGRGGIANTIYF
CDR3nt: TGTGCCAGCAGCTGGACAGGTCGAGGGGGAATTGCAAACACCATATATTTT

v_gene: TRBV4-3
d_gene: -
j_gene: TRBJ2-7
abundance: -
CDR3aa: CASSQEAGISYEQYF
CDR3nt: TGCGCCAGCAGCCAAGAGGCGGGGATCTCCTACGAGCAGTACTTC

v_gene: TRBV4-1
d_gene: TRBD1
j_gene: TRBJ2-7
abundance: -
CDR3aa: CASSQDSFDQTGGSYEQYF
CDR3nt: TGCGCCAGCAGCCAAGACTCCTTCGATCAAACAGGGGGCTCCTACGAGCAGTACTTC

v_gene: TRBV7-8
d_gene: TRBD2
j_gene: TRBJ2-1
abundance: -
CDR3aa: CASSSTSGSYNEQFF
CDR3nt: TGTGCCAGCAGCTCGACTAGCGGGAGTTACAATGAGCAGTTCTTC

v_gene: TRBV7-9
d_gene: -
j_gene: TRBJ2-3
abundance: -
CDR3aa: CAAERAGDTQYF
CDR3nt: TGTGCCGCCGAGCGGGCAGGGGATACGCAGTATTTT

v_gene: TRBV30
d_gene: -
j_gene: TRBJ1-4
abundance: -
CDR3aa: CAWSKLGTNEKLFF
CDR3nt: TGTGCCTGGAGTAAACTAGGAACTAATGAAAAACTGTTTTTT

v_gene: TRBV13
d_gene: TRBD1
j_gene: TRBJ2-7
abundance: -
CDR3aa: CASSLARGYEQYF
CDR3nt: TGTGCCAGCAGCTTAGCCAGGGGGTACGAGCAGTACTTC

v_gene: TRBV13
d_gene: -
j_gene: TRBJ2-1
abundance: once
CDR3aa: CASATTSNEQFF
CDR3nt: TGTGCCAGCGCCACTACCTCCAATGAGCAGTTCTTC

v_gene: TRBV5-4
d_gene: -
j_gene: TRBJ2-2
abundance: -
CDR3aa: CASTAERAEPGELFF
CDR3nt: TGTGCCAGCACCGCGGAGAGGGCAGAGCCCGGGGAGCTGTTTTTT

v_gene: TRBV18
d_gene: -
j_gene: TRBJ2-7
abundance: -
CDR3aa: CASSPLGGYEQYF
CDR3nt: TGTGCCAGCTCACCGCTCGGCGGCTACGAGCAGTACTTC

v_gene: TRBV27
d_gene: -
j_gene: TRBJ1-1
abundance: -
CDR3aa: CASSLSRGRTEAFF
CDR3nt: TGTGCCAGCAGTTTAAGCCGGGGTCGAACTGAAGCTTTCTTT

v_gene: TRBV18
d_gene: TRBD1
j_gene: TRBJ2-2
abundance: -
CDR3aa: CASSSNPGQGNTGELFF
CDR3nt: TGTGCCAGCTCAAGCAACCCGGGACAGGGGAACACCGGGGAGCTGTTTTTT

v_gene: TRBV6-5
d_gene: TRBD2
j_gene: TRBJ2-2
abundance: -
CDR3aa: CASSYSFLAGGELFF
CDR3nt: TGTGCCAGCAGTTACTCGTTCCTAGCGGGCGGGGAGCTGTTTTTT

v_gene: TRBV27
d_gene: -
j_gene: TRBJ2-7
abundance: -
CDR3aa: CASRAPGTRTEQYF
CDR3nt: TGTGCCAGCAGGGCCCCGGGAACTCGGACCGAGCAGTACTTC

v_gene: TRBV5-8
d_gene: -
j_gene: TRBJ1-2
abundance: -
CDR3aa: CASSLGTAYGYTF
CDR3nt: TGTGCCAGCAGCTTGGGGACGGCCTATGGCTACACCTTC

v_gene: TRBV5-6
d_gene: -
j_gene: TRBJ2-6
abundance: -
CDR3aa: CASSPLGDGDSGANVLTF
CDR3nt: TGTGCCAGCAGCCCCCTGGGGGACGGAGACTCTGGGGCCAACGTCCTGACTTTC

v_gene: TRBV5-1
d_gene: -
j_gene: TRBJ2-7
abundance: -
CDR3aa: CASSLVPAQSSYEQYF
CDR3nt: TGCGCCAGCAGCTTGGTACCGGCACAGAGCTCCTACGAGCAGTACTTC

v_gene: TRBV5-1
d_gene: TRBD2
j_gene: TRBJ2-5
abundance: -
CDR3aa: CASSSPTSGRQTQYF
CDR3nt: TGCGCCAGCAGCTCGCCGACTAGCGGGAGACAGACCCAGTACTTC

v_gene: TRBV28
d_gene: TRBD2
j_gene: TRBJ2-1
abundance: once
CDR3aa: CASGLAGAHEQFF
CDR3nt: TGTGCCAGCGGACTAGCGGGAGCTCATGAGCAGTTCTTC

v_gene: TRBV28
d_gene: TRBD2
j_gene: TRBJ2-7
abundance: -
CDR3aa: CASSLWTSGAPGEQYF
CDR3nt: TGTGCCAGCAGTTTATGGACTAGCGGAGCCCCAGGGGAGCAGTACTTC

v_gene: TRBV16
d_gene: -
j_gene: TRBJ1-1
abundance: -
CDR3aa: CASSPERGENTEAFF
CDR3nt: TGTGCCAGCAGCCCGGAGCGTGGGGAGAACACTGAAGCTTTCTTT

v_gene: TRBV12-3/TRBV12-4
d_gene: TRBD1
j_gene: TRBJ1-2
abundance: -
CDR3aa: CASRDSEGYGYTF
CDR3nt: TGTGCCAGCCGGGACAGTGAGGGATATGGCTACACCTTC